The 2 T cell receptor beta chains listed next were all sequenced from one sample in a study of CD8 T cells in Susac syndrome. RNA totalling about 0.5 to 1 ug underwent reverse transcription with random hexamers. MiXCR, applied by TCRdb to the immunoSEQ multiplex PCR reads, yields one record per CDR3 protein. The sample lists more than 150,000 distinct CDR3 sequences, roughly 95% occurring once. Source material: CD4+ T cells from PBMCs. The source is a human donor with Susac syndrome.

This sequence joins TRBV5-1 and TRBJ2-5; D remains ambiguous. The CDR3 runs to 13 residues. Per the germline V gene, CDR1 is SGHRS and CDR2 is YFSETQ. V was clipped by 4 bases and J by 3 bases, with 10 bases between them. The CDR3 here is CASSPSAKETQYF. The CDR3 nucleotides are TGCGCCAGCAGCCCCTCGGCCAAAGAGACCCAGTACTTC.

The J gene is TRBJ2-5, the V gene TRBV7-2; 12 positions match TRBD2. CDR3 length: 16 amino acids. After removal of 5 bases from V and 5 bases from J, the junction contained 9 bases not matched to a gene. The germline CDR1 and CDR2 sequences are SGHTA and FQGNSA. The CDR3 coding sequence is TGTGCCAGCAGCCCACGACTAGCGGGGGCCAGGGAGACCCAGTACTTC. Its protein product is CASSPRLAGARETQYF.